This T cell receptor (beta chain) was observed in a study of tissue T cells after allogeneic stem cell transplantation. The CDR3 spans 15 residues. V dropped 0 bases and J dropped 2; count of bases not matched to a gene: 1. Germline-derived CDR1 and CDR2 are KGHPV and FQNQEV (reference sequence). With regard to this clone: Germline and genes: mouse. The read finishes 1 residue shy of the CDR3 end, and the germline J gene is used to complete it.

Time point denoted: mouse harvest day 14 after allogeneic transplant. Mouse grafts combined 10^7 T-cell-depleted bone marrow cells with 10^6 splenic CD5+ T cells. Profiling relied on immunoSEQ multiplex PCR, and the TCRdb table lists in-frame clones only, not all of them. The sample lists some 5,700 clones, 45% occurring once. The sample taken for sequencing was gut tissue. The chain links TRBV26 to TRBJ1-2; 9 bases map to TRBD1. The origin of this receptor is a female BALB/c mouse given C57BL/6 T cells with graft-versus-host disease after an allogeneic hematopoietic cell transplant. The DNA read from the CDR3 is TGTGCCAGCAGTCTGTCGGGGACAGGGAACTCCGACTACACC. It codes for CASSLSGTGNSDYT. The whole CDR3 protein is CASSLSGTGNSDYTF.